The present T cell receptor beta chain was sequenced within a study of blood T cell repertoires in COVID-19. Study information: Sites in the United States, Italy and Spain provided acute and convalescent COVID-19 samples. From T cells, B-cell-depleted T cells, or PBMCs came the material, which was cDNA or gDNA.

CDR1 and CDR2 from the germline V gene are MNHEY and SMNVEV (reference sequence). V was pared by 5 bases and J by 3 bases, with 16 bases of the junction left unmatched. This CDR3 is 19 amino acids long. In the authors' methods: By means of reference gene primer amplification, nucleated cell counts were estimated. Generated by immunoSEQ multiplex PCR, the TCRdb table keeps only in-frame clones and is missing some. The V and J calls and the clone size are those of that table, but D and trimming were determined from the DNA. Of nearly 200,000 clones in the sample, roughly 86% were seen once. This chain connects TRBV27 to TRBJ2-2; 9 bases line up with TRBD2. The source material was peripheral blood. The receptor's source is a woman aged 70 to 79 with active or convalescent COVID-19. The CDR3 DNA sequence: TGTGCCAGCAGTCCCGCCGGGACTAGCTTGGTCTCGGACACCGGGGAGCTGTTTTTT. Translated, it gives CASSPAGTSLVSDTGELFF.